This TCR beta chain originates from a study of blood T cell repertoires in COVID-19. CDR1 and CDR2 (germline): MGHDK, SYGVNS. The V and J ends lost 1 base and 4 bases, in that order; junction bases with no gene match: 9. The CDR3 is 17 residues long. Produced via immunoSEQ multiplex PCR; TCRdb's table is partial and in-frame only. This table has some 140,000 clones, around 83% appearing once. Sequences were obtained from PBMCs or T cells enriched from blood (not recorded which). V and J are TRBV25-1 and TRBJ2-5, with TRBD1 matching 10 bases. The clonotype was recovered from a man under 40 who had recovered from COVID-19. CDR3 nucleotides: TGTGCCAGCAGTGAATGGGGGACAGGGGCACGAGGAGAGACCCAGTACTTC. Protein sequence: CASSEWGTGARGETQYF.